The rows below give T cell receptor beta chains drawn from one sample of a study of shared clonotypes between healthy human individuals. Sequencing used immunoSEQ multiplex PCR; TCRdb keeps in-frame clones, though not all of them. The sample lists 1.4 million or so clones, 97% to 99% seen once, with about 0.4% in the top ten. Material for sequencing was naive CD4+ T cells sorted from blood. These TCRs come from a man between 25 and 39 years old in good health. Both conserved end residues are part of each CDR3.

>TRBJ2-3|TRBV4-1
CASSQEGPYSSDTQYF
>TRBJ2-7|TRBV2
CASSEEAGNAYEQYF
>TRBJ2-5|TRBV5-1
CASSLASSGRFRQETQYF
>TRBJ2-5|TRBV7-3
CASSAFHGETQYF
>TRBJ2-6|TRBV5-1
CASSRGANVLTF
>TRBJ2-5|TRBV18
CASSPDRGRQETQYF
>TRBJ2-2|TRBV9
CASSVSPGQGAGELFF
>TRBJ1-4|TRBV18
CASSLRTNEKLFF
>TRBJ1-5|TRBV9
CASSVDGGWNQPQHF
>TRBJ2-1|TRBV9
CASSVKGLAGGEQFF
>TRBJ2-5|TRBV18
CASSPAGTQETQYF
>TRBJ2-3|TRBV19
CASSIDRREITDTQYF
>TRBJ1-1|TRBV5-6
CASSTRVSTEAFF
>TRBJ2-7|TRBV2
CASRASGSFHEQYF
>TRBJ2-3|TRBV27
CASSLRTSGRGGATDTQYF
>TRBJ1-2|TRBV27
CASSSRSPPSLYGYTF
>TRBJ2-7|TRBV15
CATSSGRTSGNEQYF
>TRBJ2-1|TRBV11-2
CASSLVREYQFF
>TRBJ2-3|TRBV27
CASSTGDLSTDTQYF
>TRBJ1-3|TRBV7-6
CASSPGSAGNTIYF
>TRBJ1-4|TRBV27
CASSLGWEREDNEKLFF
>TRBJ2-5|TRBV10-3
CAISEAEEETQYF
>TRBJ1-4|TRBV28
CASSLFATGSTNEKLFF
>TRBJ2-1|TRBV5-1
CASSFVTSGNNEQFF
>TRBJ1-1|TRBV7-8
CASSLVPDTEAFF
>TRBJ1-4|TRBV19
CASTRTTTGPKNEKLFF
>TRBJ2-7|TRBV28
CASSLGGTYEQYF
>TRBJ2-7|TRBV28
CASSLVGSNYEQYF
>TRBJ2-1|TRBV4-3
CASSPHWESDFGDEQFF
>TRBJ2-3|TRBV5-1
CASSLEYPDTQYF
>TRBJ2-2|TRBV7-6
CASSLGTSVNTGELFF
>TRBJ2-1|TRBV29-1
CSVEADSRGQGYNEQFF
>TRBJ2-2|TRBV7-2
CASSLVAGGGTGELFF